A selection of T cell receptor beta chains follows, all from one sample in a study of tumor-infiltrating lymphocytes in primary liver carcinoma. TCRdb reprocessed the multiplex PCR reads with MiXCR, giving one entry per CDR3 protein. The table lists 60,000 to 90,000 distinct CDR3 sequences, roughly three quarters of them singletons, with about 30% in the top ten. Material: liver tumor tissue from sampling region 4. These receptors were taken from a man aged 35-49 years with primary liver carcinoma and hepatitis B virus infection. Both conserved end residues are part of each CDR3. D genes are given only for firm matches. For some rows the clone size is stated as once, few or many, or as a class when expanded; others skip it.

D gene | CDR3 length | J gene | clone size | V gene | CDR3 DNA | CDR3 protein
. | 15 | TRBJ1-4 | . | TRBV28 | TGTGCTAGAAGAACGGGGTCGAGGGCGTATGAAAAACTGTTTTTT | CARRTGSRAYEKLFF
TRBD1 | 14 | TRBJ1-4 | many | TRBV6-6 | TGTGCCAGCAGTATCGACAGGGGAAACGAAAAACTGTTTTTT | CASSIDRGNEKLFF
. | 13 | TRBJ1-2 | . | TRBV6-5 | TGTGCCTGCAGACTAGCGGCTAACTATGGCTACACTTTC | CACRLAANYGYTF
TRBD2 | 20 | TRBJ2-7 | . | TRBV6-4 | TGTGCCAGCAGTGACTCGAATTGTCTCAGGACTAGCGGGAGTTTGTTAGGGCACTACTTC | CASSDSNCLRTSGSLLGHYF
TRBD1 | 14 | TRBJ1-1 | . | TRBV6-6 | TGTGCCAGCAGTCCGGGACAGATTAACACTGAAGCTTTCTTT | CASSPGQINTEAFF
TRBD2 | 18 | TRBJ2-1 | . | TRBV7-6 | TGTGCCAGCAGCCAGAGGCTCCTAGCGGGGGTTACCCACAATGAGCAGTTCTTC | CASSQRLLAGVTHNEQFF
. | 12 | TRBJ2-3 | few | TRBV29-1 | TGCAGCGTTGAAAAGGTGACGGCTACGCAATATTTT | CSVEKVTATQYF
TRBD2 | 16 | TRBJ2-7 | many | TRBV7-8 | TGTGCCAGCAGCTTACGATGGGTGGGCGGGAGAGGCGAGCAGTACTTC | CASSLRWVGGRGEQYF
. | 15 | TRBJ2-7 | . | TRBV7-2 | TGTGCCAGCAGCTTAGTTGAGAGTTCTCTCTACGAGCAGTACTTC | CASSLVESSLYEQYF
. | 16 | TRBJ2-1 | . | TRBV11-2 | TGTGCCAGCAGTCAAGTCCGGTCTAACGGCTACAATGAGCAGTTATTC | CASSQVRSNGYNEQLF
. | 12 | TRBJ2-3 | many | TRBV6-1 | TGTGCCAGCAGTGTATTCACAGATACGCAGTATTTT | CASSVFTDTQYF
. | 15 | TRBJ2-7 | . | TRBV28 | TGTGCCAGCAGCATATGGTCCAGCAGCTCCTACGAGCAGTACTTC | CASSIWSSSSYEQYF
. | 16 | TRBJ1-5 | . | TRBV5-8 | TGTGCCAGCAACTTGAAGGGGATCAGCCTCGATCAGCCCCAGCATTTC | CASNLKGISLDQPQHF
. | 17 | TRBJ2-5 | many | TRBV28 | TGTGCCAGCAGTTTATATCGGTACAGGGTGGGGCAAGAGACCCAGTACTTC | CASSLYRYRVGQETQYF
TRBD2 | 16 | TRBJ2-3 | . | TRBV11-1 | TGTACCAGCAGCAAGGGACTAGCGGTTATCACAGATACACAGTATTTT | CTSSKGLAVITDTQYF
. | 15 | TRBJ1-6 | . | TRBV6-5 | TGTGCCAGCGGTTGGATGGACTCCTATAATTCACCCCTCCACTTT | CASGWMDSYNSPLHF
. | 15 | TRBJ1-2 | . | TRBV7-9 | TGTGCCAGCAGTACCTCGAAGGCATCTAACTATGGCTACACCTTC | CASSTSKASNYGYTF
. | 14 | TRBJ2-1 | . | TRBV5-5 | TGTGCCAGCAGCTTGGGGGCAGCAGGCAATGAGCAGTTCTTC | CASSLGAAGNEQFF
. | 19 | TRBJ2-4 | . | TRBV4-1 | TGCGCAAGCAGCCAAGATTCGGCGGGGAGTAGCCCTGCCAAAACCATTCAGTACTTC | CASSQDSAGSSPAKTIQYF
. | 12 | TRBJ1-5 | once | TRBV2 | TGTGCATGCAGTGAAAGGGTGGGGCCCCAGCATTTT | CACSERVGPQHF
TRBD2 | 16 | TRBJ2-1 | . | TRBV11-2 | TGTGCCAGCAGCTCCTCTTCGACTAGCAGGAGGGGAGGCGTGTTCTTC | CASSSSSTSRRGGVFF
TRBD2 | 15 | TRBJ2-3 | few | TRBV7-9 | TGTGCCAGCAGCTTCGGGGGGAGAGGACGAGATACGCAGTATTTT | CASSFGGRGRDTQYF
TRBD1 | 13 | TRBJ1-2 | . | TRBV7-9 | TGTGCCAGCAGCCCGACAGGGGTTTATGACTACACCTTC | CASSPTGVYDYTF
. | 13 | TRBJ1-1 | . | TRBV10-1 | TGCGCCCGCAGTGAGGCCCTCAAAGCTGAAGCTTTCTTT | CARSEALKAEAFF
. | 15 | TRBJ2-1 | . | TRBV12-3/TRBV12-4 | TGTGCCAGCAATTTTCTAGCGAGAGGAGGCAATGAGCAGTTCTTC | CASNFLARGGNEQFF
TRBD1 | 15 | TRBJ2-1 | . | TRBV12-3/TRBV12-4 | TGTGCCAGCAGTTTAAGAACAGGGGGCGAGTCTGAGCAGTTCTTC | CASSLRTGGESEQFF
TRBD1 | 14 | TRBJ1-2 | . | TRBV7-9 | TGTGCCAGCAGCCACGACAGGGACAATTATGGCTGCACCTTC | CASSHDRDNYGCTF
. | 15 | TRBJ2-3 | many | TRBV29-1 | TGCAGCGTTCCTCGAATTAGCGGTACTACAGATACGCAGTATTTT | CSVPRISGTTDTQYF
TRBD1 | 15 | TRBJ1-4 | many | TRBV29-1 | TGCAGCGTTGAAGAATTCGGGACAGGGAATAGCCGTCTGTTTTTT | CSVEEFGTGNSRLFF
. | 14 | TRBJ2-1 | . | TRBV29-1 | TGCAGCGCCCTCGGCTGGGGTGGTTACAATGAGCAGTTCTTC | CSALGWGGYNEQFF
. | 15 | TRBJ1-5 | . | TRBV5-1 | TGCACCAGCAGCTTGGGAGGGGAGTGCAATCAGCCCCAGCATTTT | CTSSLGGECNQPQHF
. | 12 | TRBJ1-2 | . | TRBV6-5 | TGTGTCAGCAGCTCTCAGAACTATGGGTACACCTTC | CVSSSQNYGYTF
TRBD2 | 16 | TRBJ2-2 | few | TRBV11-2 | TGTGCCAGCAGTTTAGTAGCGCTAGCGGGAGCCGGGGAGCTGTTTTTT | CASSLVALAGAGELFF
. | 15 | TRBJ1-5 | . | TRBV6-6 | TGTGGCAGTTACCGAGTAGAGTATAGCAATCAGCCCCAGCATTTT | CGSYRVEYSNQPQHF
TRBD1 | 17 | TRBJ2-1 | . | TRBV6-5 | TGTGCCAGCAGTCCCCTTACCCCAGGACAGGGCCACGATGAGCAGTTATTC | CASSPLTPGQGHDEQLF
. | 13 | TRBJ1-5 | medium-sized | TRBV11-1 | TGTGCCAGCAGCTCCGGGCCAGATCAGCCCCAGCATTTT | CASSSGPDQPQHF
. | 12 | TRBJ2-5 | . | TRBV10-3 | TGTGCCATAAGTACAGGCCTAGAGACTCAGTACTTC | CAISTGLETQYF
. | 15 | TRBJ1-4 | . | TRBV4-2 | TGTGCCTGCAGCCACGGCGACCAGGGAGATGAAAAACTGTTTTTT | CACSHGDQGDEKLFF